These T cell receptor beta chains were read from a single sample in a study of breast tumors, draining lymph nodes, adjacent tissues. MiXCR, run by TCRdb on the multiplex PCR reads, gives a single entry per CDR3 protein. The sample consists of 190,000 or so distinct CDR3 sequences, around a third of them appearing once. Sequenced input: axillary lymph node tissue. These receptors all come from a female donor with breast cancer. Some clones in this sample may be carry-over from other donors' samples. Each CDR3 is given with its conserved first and last residue. The order of the fields is D gene, clone size, J gene, V gene, CDR3 DNA, CDR3 protein. D genes are given only for firm matches. Size tells how often a clone was seen (once, few, many) or the class of an expanded clone, and some rows leave it out.

- | once | TRBJ2-5 | TRBV7-2 | TGTGCCAGCAGTCCAGGGGTCGGAGTAGAAGAGACCCAGTACTTC | CASSPGVGVEETQYF
- | many | TRBJ2-3 | TRBV18 | TGTGCCAGCTCACGCAGGGAGGGCACAGATACGCAGTATTTT | CASSRREGTDTQYF
TRBD2 | many | TRBJ2-1 | TRBV20-1 | TGCAGTGCTAGAGAGGGGGGGGATGAGCAGTTCTTC | CSAREGGDEQFF
- | many | TRBJ1-6 | TRBV6-5 | TGTGCCAGCACTCCTTCCGTCGGGCATTCACCCCTCCACTTT | CASTPSVGHSPLHF
- | - | TRBJ2-7 | TRBV27 | TGTGCCAGCAGTTTTTCTAGCGCATTGTCCTACGAGCAGTACTTC | CASSFSSALSYEQYF
- | many | TRBJ2-7 | TRBV5-5 | TGTGCCAGCAGCCCCGGGACAGCGGGCCTCGAGCAGTACTTC | CASSPGTAGLEQYF
- | many | TRBJ2-3 | TRBV2 | TGTGCCAGCAGTGAAGCCAGGTCCCCCTCAACAGATACGCAGTATTTT | CASSEARSPSTDTQYF
- | many | TRBJ2-1 | TRBV19 | TGTGCCAGTAGTATGAGGGCAGGGGTGCAAGGCGAGCAGTTCTTC | CASSMRAGVQGEQFF
TRBD2 | many | TRBJ2-7 | TRBV7-8 | TGTGCCAGCAGCTTAGTGACATTAGGGACTAGGATTTACGAGCAGTACTTC | CASSLVTLGTRIYEQYF
TRBD1 | many | TRBJ2-1 | TRBV4-1 | TGCGCCAGCAGCGAGGTTGAGGGGGCAGGGAATGAGCAGTTCTTC | CASSEVEGAGNEQFF
- | many | TRBJ2-1 | TRBV24-1 | TGTGCCACCAGTCCGGGGGCAGAAGGTACCTACAATGAGCAGTTCTTC | CATSPGAEGTYNEQFF
TRBD2 | many | TRBJ2-1 | TRBV7-2 | TGTGCCAGCAGCTTTACCGGGACTAGGTCCAATGAGCAGTTCTTC | CASSFTGTRSNEQFF
- | - | TRBJ2-6 | TRBV6-2/TRBV6-3 | TGTGCCAGCAGACCCCAGGGGAGTGGGGCCAACGTCCTGACTTTC | CASRPQGSGANVLTF
- | many | TRBJ1-5 | TRBV12-3/TRBV12-4 | TGTGCCAGCAGTCGGCTGGGATTTGGATCGGTGGGCAATCAGCCCCAGCATTTT | CASSRLGFGSVGNQPQHF
- | many | TRBJ1-2 | TRBV3-1 | TGTGCCAGCTCCGTCTTAGGGGCTGGCTACACCTTC | CASSVLGAGYTF